Detailed here is one TCR beta chain. What it recognizes is unknown. The CDR3 is 13 residues long. Germline loops: CDR1 MGHRA, CDR2 YSYEKL. V was cut by 4 bases and J by 10 bases, with 14 bases left in between. The data were obtained in a study of Siglec-9 on CD8 T cells in melanoma. Sequenced by immunoSEQ multiplex PCR; TCRdb stores in-frame clones only, minus some. The sample carries about 30,000 clones, roughly 80% recorded once. The study's findings and limits: In melanoma tumors, a Siglec-9-marked effector memory CD8+ subset reportedly appeared to accumulate.

Sequenced sample: Siglec-9- CD8+ T cells sorted from blood. The TCR sequence derives from a human donor in good health. The chain joins TRBV4-1 to TRBJ2-1, with D hard to call. CDR3 residues: CASSRLNAREQFF. In DNA, the CDR3 is TGCGCCAGCAGCCGATTAAATGCCCGGGAGCAGTTCTTC.